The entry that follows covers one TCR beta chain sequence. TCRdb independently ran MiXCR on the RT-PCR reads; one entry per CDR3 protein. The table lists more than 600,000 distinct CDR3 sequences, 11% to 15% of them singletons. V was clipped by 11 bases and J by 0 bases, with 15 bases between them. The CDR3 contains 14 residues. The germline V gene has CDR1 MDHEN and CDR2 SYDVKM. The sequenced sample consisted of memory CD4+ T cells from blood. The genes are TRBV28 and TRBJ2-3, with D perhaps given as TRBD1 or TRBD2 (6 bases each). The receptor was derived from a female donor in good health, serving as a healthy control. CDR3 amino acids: CACESGASTDTQYF. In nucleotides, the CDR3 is TGTGCCTGTGAGTCGGGGGCGAGCACAGATACGCAGTATTTT.